One and the same sample provided the 14 T cell receptor beta chains below, sequenced in a study of blood T cell repertoires in COVID-19. Sequencing was performed with immunoSEQ multiplex PCR; in TCRdb, only in-frame clones are kept and a portion is missing. The repertoire includes fewer than 130,000 clones, around nine tenths of them detected once, and over 3% sits in the top ten. The sequencing sample was made of peripheral blood. The origin of the receptors is a woman aged 45-60 years with acute or convalescent COVID-19.

The chain couples TRBV5-4 to TRBJ2-1; 10 positions agree with TRBD2. V shed 4 bases, J shed 5 bases, and the junction held 9 bases outside the gene matches. The V gene's germline CDR1 is SGHNT and CDR2 YYREEE (reference sequence). The length of the CDR3 is 16 residues. The CDR3 region has the DNA TGTGCCAGCAGCCCCGGAGCGGGAGGGCCGGACAATGAGCAGTTCTTC. Its translation: CASSPGAGGPDNEQFF. The full variable domain, in which reference TRBV5-4 and TRBJ2-1 provide the parts outside the CDR3, is ETGVTQSPTHLIKTRGQQVTLRCSSQSGHNTVSWYQQALGQGPQFIFQYYREEENGRGNFPPRFSGLQFPNYSSELNVNALELDDSALYLCASSPGAGGPDNEQFFGPGTRLTVL.

This chain joins TRBV24-1 and TRBJ1-4; no reliable D call. CDR3 length equals 15 residues. CDR1 is KGHDR and CDR2 is SFDVKD in the germline V gene. The V end was cut by 3 bases, the J end by 4 bases, with 11 bases between. The CDR3 here is CATSDEGPGNEKLFF. As DNA, the CDR3 is TGTGCCACCAGTGATGAGGGCCCGGGTAATGAAAAACTGTTTTTT.

J is TRBJ2-2 and V is TRBV5-1; TRBD2 matches 9 bases. V was clipped by 0 bases and J by 6 bases; unmatched bases: 3. This CDR3 is built from 15 residues. Per the germline V gene, CDR1 is SGHRS and CDR2 is YFSETQ. CDR3 DNA: TGCGCCAGCAGCTTGGGGATAGCGGGAGCCGGGGAGCTGTTTTTT. It yields the protein CASSLGIAGAGELFF.

This clone was counted once. The genes are TRBV19 and TRBJ2-1, with D perhaps matching TRBD2 (5 bases). The CDR3 totals 14 residues. Germline V CDR1 and CDR2: LNHDA, SQIVND (reference sequence). V was cut by 3 bases and J by 5 bases, with 11 bases left in between. The CDR3 sequence: CASSMALANNEQFF. The CDR3 DNA reads TGTGCCAGTAGTATGGCGCTAGCAAACAATGAGCAGTTCTTC.

J is TRBJ2-5 and V is TRBV24-1, with TRBD2 identical over 7 bases. This CDR3 comprises 16 residues. Unmatched junction bases numbered 15, after V lost 7 bases and J lost 5 bases. CDR1 KGHDR and CDR2 SFDVKD come from the germline V gene. The CDR3 loop reads CATSSRRAGEGETQYF. CDR3 nucleotide sequence: TGTGCCACCAGCTCCCGCCGGGCGGGAGAAGGGGAGACCCAGTACTTC.

This chain's CDR3 is CASIDRGYNEQFF. Here the CDR3 DNA reads TGTGCCAGCATAGACAGGGGTTACAATGAGCAGTTCTTC. V gene TRBV3-1 (or the pseudogene TRBV3-2) combines with J gene TRBJ2-1; 8 nucleotides match TRBD1. V dropped 7 bases and J dropped 4; count of bases not matched to a gene: 3. Germline CDR1 and CDR2: LGHDT and YNNKEL (reference sequence). There are 13 residues in the CDR3.

The rearrangement joins TRBV14 to TRBJ2-7; D is undetermined. Trimming cost V 4 bases and J 2 bases, with 12 bases left between them. The CDR3 extends over 14 amino acids. Germline CDR1 and CDR2: SGHDN and FVKESK. This chain's CDR3 is CASSPRHGPYEQYF. In nucleotides, the CDR3 is TGTGCCAGCAGCCCCAGGCACGGCCCCTACGAGCAGTACTTC.

V usage is TRBV19 and J usage is TRBJ2-7; 10 positions agree with TRBD1. The CDR3 has 18 residues. Germline V gene sequence: CDR1 LNHDA, CDR2 SQIVND (reference sequence). V trimming: 4 bases; J trimming: 3 bases; junction bases outside the gene matches: 15. The CDR3: CASSNTAGQGGSFYEQYF. CDR3 nucleotide sequence: TGTGCCAGTAGTAATACCGCCGGACAGGGGGGAAGTTTCTACGAGCAGTACTTC.

The CDR3 nucleotides are TGCGCCAGCAGCTTGGGGGGGACAGGGTCCCTCTTCGAGCAGTACTTC. Protein sequence: CASSLGGTGSLFEQYF. The V call is TRBV5-1, the J call TRBJ2-7, with 9 bases lining up with TRBD1. This CDR3 spans 16 amino acids. The germline gives CDR1 SGHRS, CDR2 YFSETQ. V was pared by 0 bases and J by 6 bases, with 10 bases of the junction left unmatched.

The V and J genes are TRBV3-1 (or the pseudogene TRBV3-2) and TRBJ2-1, with 8 bases that match TRBD2. Germline CDR1 reads LGHDT; CDR2 reads YNNKEL (reference sequence). This CDR3 comprises 15 residues. Trimming removed 1 base from V and 4 bases from J; junction bases left unmatched: 3. The CDR3 DNA reads TGTGCCAGCAGCCAAGGGGCTAGCGGGTACAATGAGCAGTTCTTC. Protein: CASSQGASGYNEQFF.

The J gene is TRBJ2-3, the V gene TRBV12-2; TRBD2 is the table's D call, not checked against the DNA. TRBV12-2 is flagged as a pseudogene. This CDR3 is 18 amino acids long. The CDR3 protein is CASRLLLAGGPRTDTQYF. The CDR3 DNA is TGTGCAAGTCGCTTATTATTAGCGGGAGGGCCTCGCACAGATACGCAGTATTTT.

The rearrangement uses TRBV5-1 and TRBJ1-1; no definite D call. V lost 0 bases, J lost 1 base, and 7 bases lay in between. CDR1 SGHRS and CDR2 YFSETQ come from the germline V gene. CDR3 length equals 14 residues. The CDR3, as DNA: TGCGCCAGCAGCTTGGCCCCCTCGAACACTGAAGCTTTCTTT. It encodes CASSLAPSNTEAFF.

The rearrangement joins TRBV19 to TRBJ1-2; the D gene is possibly TRBD1 (5 bases). Trimming left V 7 bases short and J 3 bases short, with 15 bases between. CDR1 and CDR2 (germline): LNHDA, SQIVND (reference sequence). The CDR3 loop spans 14 amino acids. CDR3 sequence reads: CASTSRGSYYGYTF. CDR3 sequence (DNA): TGTGCCAGTACCTCTCGGGGGAGCTACTATGGCTACACCTTC.

J is TRBJ1-5 and V is TRBV4-2, with TRBD1 matching over 7 bases. V was pared by 3 bases and J by 7 bases, with 9 bases of the junction left unmatched. The CDR3 sequence is 15 residues long. CDR1 is LGHNA, CDR2 YNFKEQ, per germline. The CDR3 spells CASSQYTGARQPQHF. In DNA form, the CDR3 reads TGTGCCAGCAGCCAGTATACAGGGGCAAGACAGCCCCAGCATTTT.